This T cell receptor beta chain was found in a study of blood T cell repertoires in COVID-19. Methods used by the authors: Amplifying reference gene primers gave estimates of nucleated cell counts. The method was immunoSEQ multiplex PCR; TCRdb's version includes in-frame clones alone and lacks a portion of them. That table is the source of V, J and clone size, and D and trimming were worked out from the DNA. Of 85,000 to 110,000 clones in the sample, roughly 85% are singletons; the top ten hold under 4%. The CDR3 is 13 amino acids. The V gene end was trimmed by 8 bases and the J gene end by 2 bases; junction bases not matched to a gene: 6. Germline assignment: CDR1 SEHNR and CDR2 FQNEAQ (reference sequence).

The receptor was derived from a man aged 45-65 years in a cohort sampled during active COVID-19. The sample comprised peripheral blood. The chain carries TRBV7-9 and TRBJ2-7, with 7 bases matching TRBD1. CDR3 sequence (DNA): TGTGCCAGCGTCGGGACAGTGACCTACGAGCAGTACTTC. As protein: CASVGTVTYEQYF.